The 30 T cell receptor beta chains given below trace back to one sample, sequenced in a study of T cell repertoires in aging, cancer and after chemotherapy. Multiplex touch-down PCR with TRB-A/B primers amplified rearranged V-D-J TRB sequences. TCRdb passed the multiplex PCR reads through MiXCR, listing each CDR3 protein once. The table shows some 10,000 distinct CDR3 sequences, with 32% occurring only once. Amplification of TCR beta used genomic DNA extracted from peripheral blood. The specimen was blood. Source of these receptors: a human donor in good health. The donor label of this sample is uncertain.

Relative to its sample, this clonotype is medium-sized. The chain is built from TRBV18 and TRBJ2-5; maybe TRBD2 (5 bases). The CDR3 runs to 13 residues. The V end was cut by 3 bases, the J end by 3 bases, with 8 bases between. Germline assignment: CDR1 KGHSH and CDR2 LQKENI. In DNA form, the CDR3 reads TGTGCCAGCTCACCCTCCGGGGAAGAGACCCAGTACTTC. Translating gives CASSPSGEETQYF.

The chain recombines TRBV7-9 with TRBJ1-2; possibly TRBD1 for D (5 bases). Germline CDR1 and CDR2: SEHNR and FQNEAQ (reference sequence). This CDR3 comprises 17 residues. Between the trimmed V and J ends, which lost 0 bases and 5 bases, there was a span of 19 bases. CDR3 sequence (DNA): TGTGCCAGCAGCTTAGCCGGCCGGAACAGGAGTCGGTATGGCTACACCTTC. Protein: CASSLAGRNRSRYGYTF.

There are a few counts of this clonotype. The chain has TRBV5-4 and TRBJ2-3; D is ambiguous. V was shortened by 0 bases and J by 4 bases, with 3 bases between the two germline ends. The CDR3 is 12 residues long. Looked up from germline, CDR1 is SGHNT and CDR2 is YYREEE (reference sequence). Here the CDR3 DNA reads TGTGCCAGCAGCTTGGTTTCAGATACGCAGTATTTT. It is translated as CASSLVSDTQYF.

This sequence joins TRBV19 and TRBJ2-7, with 11 bases identical to TRBD2. The germline CDR1 and CDR2 sequences are LNHDA and SQIVND (reference sequence). The V segment lost 6 bases and the J segment 10 bases; nucleotides outside the gene matches: 5. The CDR3 has 12 residues. The CDR3 here is CASSGTSGNQYF. Written as DNA, the CDR3 is TGTGCCAGTAGCGGGACTAGCGGAAATCAGTACTTC.

The chain is built from TRBV6-1 and TRBJ2-4, with D possibly being TRBD2 (5 bases). The V gene lost 6 bases and the J gene lost 0 bases, with 12 bases spanning the gap. The CDR3 length is 15 residues. From germline, CDR1 is MNHNS and CDR2 SASEGT. CDR3 DNA: TGTGCCAGCAGGGATCACCGGGAAGCCAAAAACATTCAGTACTTC. Encoded protein: CASRDHREAKNIQYF.

The chain combines TRBV5-1 with TRBJ2-3; 7 bases fit TRBD2. CDR3 length: 17 residues. V gave up 0 bases and J gave up 4 bases; unmatched junction bases: 11. Germline CDR1 is SGHRS and CDR2 is YFSETQ. CDR3: CASSLGRAGVFPDTQYF. The DNA for the CDR3 is TGCGCCAGCAGCTTGGGCAGGGCGGGGGTTTTTCCAGATACGCAGTATTTT.

The chain employs TRBV6-5 and TRBJ2-1, with TRBD2 identical over 10 bases. The V gene's germline CDR1 is MNHEY and CDR2 SVGAGI. The CDR3 contains 17 residues. V gave up 5 bases and J gave up 0 bases; unmatched junction bases: 7. The CDR3 here is CASSEAGGISSYNEQFF. CDR3 bases: TGTGCCAGCAGTGAAGCGGGAGGGATCAGCTCCTACAATGAGCAGTTCTTC.

The chain recombines TRBV18 with TRBJ1-5, with a tentative D call TRBD1 (5 bases). This CDR3 has 15 residues. Germline CDR1 reads KGHSH; CDR2 reads LQKENI. Trimming removed 4 bases at V and 3 bases at J, with 13 bases between. CDR3 in amino acids: CASSLDQGANQPQHF. DNA for the CDR3: TGTGCCAGCTCACTGGACCAGGGAGCCAATCAGCCCCAGCATTTT.

By proportion, this clonotype is medium-sized. The chain joins TRBV11-1 to TRBJ1-1; D perhaps matches TRBD1 (6 bases). From germline, CDR1 is SGHAT and CDR2 FQDESV (reference sequence). Trimming removed 2 bases from V and 1 base from J, with 11 bases in between. The CDR3 has 15 amino acids. The DNA for the CDR3 is TGTGCCAGCAGCTTAACGACGACAGGGAACACTGAAGCTTTCTTT. Translation: CASSLTTTGNTEAFF.

The chain has TRBV6-1 and TRBJ2-4, with unresolved D. CDR3 length: 13 residues. Germline lookup yields CDR1 MNHNS and CDR2 SASEGT. The V end was cut by 2 bases, the J end by 9 bases, with 11 bases between. The CDR3 reads CASSEWMEAIQYF. CDR3 nucleotides: TGTGCCAGCAGTGAATGGATGGAAGCCATTCAGTACTTC.

Turning to this clonotype: At one of its ends the junction is not consistent with the germline gene, which may arise from a read error. The V call is TRBV6-5, the J call TRBJ1-6; D gene uncertain. The germline V gene encodes CDR1 MNHEY and CDR2 SVGAGI. The CDR3 contains 12 residues. CDR3 bases: TGTGCCAGTCGAGAATATAATTCATCCCTCCACTTT. Protein: CASREYNSSLHF.

The chain has TRBV14 and TRBJ1-1; D gene ambiguous. The CDR3 is 16 amino acids. Trimming cost V 0 bases and J 0 bases, with 11 bases left between them. CDR1 SGHDN and CDR2 FVKESK come from the germline V gene. DNA for the CDR3: TGTGCCAGCAGCCAAGATTTGGGAGGGTTGAACACTGAAGCTTTCTTT. This sequence encodes CASSQDLGGLNTEAFF.

This clonotype was observed a few times. This chain joins TRBV27 and TRBJ1-6; weak D call: TRBD1 (6 bases). V lost 4 bases, J lost 10 bases, and 11 bases lay in between. The CDR3 consists of 13 residues. The germline V gene has CDR1 MNHEY and CDR2 SMNVEV (reference sequence). DNA of the CDR3: TGTGCCAGCAGTTCGGACAGCGGCTCACCCCTCCACTTT. Translating it yields CASSSDSGSPLHF.

The chain carries TRBV6-5 and TRBJ2-7; TRBD1 is a possible D gene (5 bases). This CDR3 has 15 residues. Germline V gene data show CDR1 as MNHEY and CDR2 as SVGAGI. Trimming removed 5 bases at V and 4 bases at J, with 18 bases between. CDR3 in DNA: TGTGCCAGCAGTGACCGGTTGGCAGGGCAGTACGAGCAGTACTTC. Translated: CASSDRLAGQYEQYF.

Here the CDR3 reads CASSQVGAHFSYEQYF. The CDR3 nucleotides read TGTGCCAGCAGCCAAGTCGGGGCCCACTTCTCCTACGAGCAGTACTTC. The chain has TRBV14 and TRBJ2-7, with D perhaps matching TRBD1 or TRBD2 (5 bases each). With 1 base removed from V and 0 bases from J, the gap between germline ends came to 13 bases. The germline V gene encodes CDR1 SGHDN and CDR2 FVKESK. CDR3 size: 16 residues.

The sample holds a few counts of this clonotype. V usage is TRBV20-1 and J usage is TRBJ2-7; TRBD2 aligns across 16 bases. The V gene end was trimmed by 5 bases and the J gene end by 4 bases; junction bases not matched to a gene: 2. From germline, CDR1 is DFQATT and CDR2 SNEGSKA (reference sequence). CDR3 length: 14 residues. CDR3 DNA sequence: TGCAGTGCTTGGGGACTAGCGGGAGGGTACGAGCAGTACTTC. Translation gives CSAWGLAGGYEQYF.

The rearrangement uses TRBV9 and TRBJ2-7; 7 bases align to TRBD1. Germline V lookup: CDR1 SGDLS, CDR2 YYNGEE. The CDR3 totals 14 residues. The ends lost 4 bases at V and 3 bases at J; junction bases unmatched: 7. The CDR3 coding sequence is TGTGCCAGCAGCCCCCCGGGACAGAACTACGAGCAGTACTTC. Encoded protein: CASSPPGQNYEQYF.

This chain joins TRBV6-5 and TRBJ2-7; D unclear. This CDR3 spans 14 amino acids. Trimming removed 10 bases from V and 3 bases from J, with 19 bases in between. Germline V gene sequence: CDR1 MNHEY, CDR2 SVGAGI. The CDR3 bases are TGTGCCACCGGAAGTACGGGTAACCGCTACGAGCAGTACTTC. Its protein is CATGSTGNRYEQYF.

This clonotype was recorded once. The gene calls are TRBV20-1 and TRBJ2-7; 8 nucleotides align to TRBD1. V trimming: 5 bases; J trimming: 0 bases; junction bases outside the gene matches: 9. Germline loops: CDR1 DFQATT, CDR2 SNEGSKA (reference sequence). This CDR3 contains 15 residues. This chain's CDR3 is CSASPGGSPSYEQYF. The CDR3 nucleotides are TGCAGTGCTTCGCCAGGGGGCTCCCCCTCCTACGAGCAGTACTTC.

By share, this clonotype counts as medium-sized. The rearrangement joins TRBV19 to TRBJ2-2; D possibly corresponds to TRBD1 (6 bases). This CDR3 has 16 amino acids. Looked up from germline, CDR1 is LNHDA and CDR2 is SQIVND (reference sequence). V lost 5 bases to trimming and J lost 4 bases, with 17 bases between them. The CDR3, as DNA: TGTGCCAGTAGTGTACAGGGAAGGCCAGGCACCGGGGAGCTGTTTTTT. Its translation: CASSVQGRPGTGELFF.

There are a few counts of this clonotype. The gene calls are TRBV29-1 and TRBJ1-1; D might be TRBD1 (5 bases). Germline V lookup: CDR1 SQVTM, CDR2 ANQGSEA. Trimming cost V 4 bases and J 7 bases, with 10 bases left between them. This CDR3 contains 11 residues. The CDR3 loop is CSVADRSEAFF. The CDR3 bases are TGCAGCGTTGCTGACAGAAGTGAAGCTTTCTTT.

The V call is TRBV27, the J call TRBJ2-7; D gene unclear. The V gene lost 3 bases and the J gene lost 2 bases, with 14 bases spanning the gap. Germline V gene lookup returns CDR1 MNHEY and CDR2 SMNVEV (reference sequence). The CDR3 is 15 residues long. CDR3 bases: TGTGCCAGCAGTTTGTATCCTATTGGCCCCTACGAGCAGTACTTC. Translated, it gives CASSLYPIGPYEQYF.

This clonotype came up a few times. The rearrangement uses TRBV24-1 and TRBJ2-5; TRBD1 might be the D (5 bases). The CDR3 runs 16 residues. V gave up 3 bases and J gave up 4 bases, with 17 bases separating them. Looked up from germline, CDR1 is KGHDR and CDR2 is SFDVKD. Here the CDR3 DNA reads TGTGCCACCAGTGATCCCGATCAGGGCCGCGGAGAGACCCAGTACTTC. This sequence encodes CATSDPDQGRGETQYF.

In its sample, this clonotype ranks as medium-sized. The V and J genes are TRBV29-1 and TRBJ2-1; D gene ambiguous. The V end was cut by 1 base, the J end by 8 bases, with 12 bases between. CDR1 is SQVTM and CDR2 is ANQGSEA in the germline V gene. The CDR3 is 13 residues long. The CDR3 DNA follows: TGCAGCGTTGAAGGGCCTGGTAGAGATGAGCAGTTCTTC. This gives the protein CSVEGPGRDEQFF.

This chain joins TRBV6-4 and TRBJ2-1, with 12 positions matching TRBD2. Per the germline V gene, CDR1 is MRHNA and CDR2 is SNTAGT. V shed 4 bases and J 7 bases; nucleotides not matched to a gene: 2. The CDR3 is 14 residues long. Here the CDR3 reads CASSGGTSGNEQFF. For the CDR3, the DNA is TGTGCCAGCAGTGGCGGGACTAGCGGGAATGAGCAGTTCTTC.

On this clonotype itself: A single base separates this from a much larger clone, so it may be a read error. This chain uses TRBV19 with TRBJ2-2; 13 nucleotides line up with TRBD2. The V gene end was trimmed by 4 bases and the J gene end by 4 bases; junction bases not matched to a gene: 9. This CDR3 has 18 amino acids. Germline V CDR1 and CDR2: LNHDA, SQIVND (reference sequence). This CDR3 is CASSTYGLAGVTTGELFF. The DNA for the CDR3 is TGTGCCAGTAGTACATACGGACTAGCGGGAGTAACCACCGGGGAGCTGTTTTTT.

This clonotype was seen only a few times. The chain combines TRBV5-4 with TRBJ2-1; 10 nucleotides align to TRBD2. The CDR3 spans 14 residues. The V gene's germline CDR1 is SGHNT and CDR2 YYREEE (reference sequence). The V and J ends lost 10 bases and 3 bases, in that order; junction bases with no gene match: 7. The CDR3 nucleotides are TGTGCCGCCTCAAGCGGGAGGGACTACAATGAGCAGTTCTTC. Protein sequence: CAASSGRDYNEQFF.

This clonotype was observed a few times. The rearrangement uses TRBV5-4 and TRBJ2-2, with D perhaps given as TRBD1 or TRBD2 (5 bases each). The CDR3 is 16 residues long. V shed 4 bases and J shed 1 base, with 14 bases lying between them. Looked up from germline, CDR1 is SGHNT and CDR2 is YYREEE (reference sequence). The CDR3 DNA follows: TGTGCCAGCAGCACCGGGACCGCCTTGAACACCGGGGAGCTGTTTTTT. Protein sequence: CASSTGTALNTGELFF.

This chain connects TRBV5-1 to TRBJ2-7, with D possibly TRBD2 on 6 matching bases. This CDR3 has 14 amino acids. Germline V lookup: CDR1 SGHRS, CDR2 YFSETQ. Trimming took off 2 bases at V and 2 bases at J, with 11 bases between the two ends. Written as DNA, the CDR3 is TGCGCCAGCAGCTTTCTCCCGGGGGCCTACGAGCAGTACTTC. Amino acids: CASSFLPGAYEQYF. The full variable domain, completed using reference TRBV5-1 and TRBJ2-7, is KAGVTQTPRYLIKTRGQQVTLSCSPISGHRSVSWYQQTPGQGLQFLFEYFSETQRNKGNFPGRFSGRQFSNSRSEMNVSTLELGDSALYLCASSFLPGAYEQYFGPGTRLTVT.

The chain has TRBV7-9 and TRBJ1-4, with D uncertain. Germline assignment: CDR1 SEHNR and CDR2 FQNEAQ (reference sequence). The CDR3 sequence is 14 residues long. The ends were cut back, 1 base at V and 8 bases at J, with 11 bases in the middle. The CDR3, as DNA: TGTGCCAGCAGCTTAGTTTCAGACCTGGAAAAACTGTTTTTT. Protein sequence: CASSLVSDLEKLFF.